A selection of T cell receptor beta chains follows, all from one sample in a study of T cell responses to AZD1222 COVID-19 vaccine. The table came from immunoSEQ multiplex PCR; TCRdb's copy has only in-frame clones and leaves some out. The sample has around 99,000 clones; 70% to 90% are singletons. The sequencing used peripheral blood, collected on day 0 of AZD1222 vaccination. These receptors were collected from an adult in good health. Both conserved end residues are part of each CDR3. The D gene is left open where the match is weak. A row's size may be missing; if present it is once, few, many or a size class.

J gene: TRBJ1-4; D gene: .; V gene: TRBV6-1; clone size: .; CDR3 DNA: TGTGCCAGCAGTGAAGGGAGGGGGGAAAAACTGTTTTTT; CDR3 protein: CASSEGRGEKLFF
J gene: TRBJ1-2; D gene: .; V gene: TRBV6-1; clone size: .; CDR3 DNA: TGTGCCAGCAGTGAAGTGGGGGGGAACTATGGCTACACCTTC; CDR3 protein: CASSEVGGNYGYTF
J gene: TRBJ2-6; D gene: .; V gene: TRBV9; clone size: .; CDR3 DNA: TGTGCCAGCAGCGCCGAGGGGGGTGCCAACGTCCTGACTTTC; CDR3 protein: CASSAEGGANVLTF
J gene: TRBJ1-2; D gene: .; V gene: TRBV20-1; clone size: .; CDR3 DNA: TGCAGTGCTAGGGGGGGCTACACCTTC; CDR3 protein: CSARGGYTF
J gene: TRBJ2-5; D gene: TRBD2; V gene: TRBV9; clone size: .; CDR3 DNA: TGTGCCAGCAGCGTAGGGACTAGCGGGAGAAGGTGGGGAGAGACCCAGTACTTC; CDR3 protein: CASSVGTSGRRWGETQYF
J gene: TRBJ1-1; D gene: .; V gene: TRBV7-2; clone size: few; CDR3 DNA: TGTGCCAGCAGCTTGCTTGCCTCGAACACTGAAGCTTTCTTT; CDR3 protein: CASSLLASNTEAFF
J gene: TRBJ2-3; D gene: .; V gene: TRBV6-6; clone size: .; CDR3 DNA: TGTGCCAGCAGTTACTCTAGACAGCCAACGCAGTATTTT; CDR3 protein: CASSYSRQPTQYF
J gene: TRBJ1-1; D gene: .; V gene: TRBV5-1; clone size: .; CDR3 DNA: TGCGCCAGCAGCTTGGAAAGTGGGGGGGTGAGTTATACTGAAGCTTTCTTT; CDR3 protein: CASSLESGGVSYTEAFF
J gene: TRBJ2-3; D gene: TRBD1; V gene: TRBV2; clone size: .; CDR3 DNA: TGTGCCAGCAGCCTCGGACAGGGGAGCACAGATACGCAGTATTTT; CDR3 protein: CASSLGQGSTDTQYF
J gene: TRBJ2-6; D gene: .; V gene: TRBV9; clone size: .; CDR3 DNA: TGTGCCAGCAGCGGCCGACAGTTCTCTGGGGCCAACGTCCTGACTTTC; CDR3 protein: CASSGRQFSGANVLTF
J gene: TRBJ1-1; D gene: .; V gene: TRBV5-1; clone size: .; CDR3 DNA: TGCGCCAGCAGCTTGGATGTTAGCACTGAAGCTTTCTTT; CDR3 protein: CASSLDVSTEAFF
J gene: TRBJ1-2; D gene: .; V gene: TRBV4-2; clone size: .; CDR3 DNA: TGTGCCAGCAGCCAAGATGGAGTGGACGGCTACACCTTC; CDR3 protein: CASSQDGVDGYTF
J gene: TRBJ1-2; D gene: .; V gene: TRBV7-2; clone size: .; CDR3 DNA: TGTGCCAGCAGCTTAGCGTTGGGTAGATATGGCTACACCTTC; CDR3 protein: CASSLALGRYGYTF
J gene: TRBJ1-2; D gene: .; V gene: TRBV10-3; clone size: .; CDR3 DNA: TGTGCCAGCGCCGCAGGAACAGGGAGCTATGGCTACACCTTC; CDR3 protein: CASAAGTGSYGYTF
J gene: TRBJ1-4; D gene: .; V gene: TRBV18; clone size: .; CDR3 DNA: TGTGCCAGCTCATACAGGGAGGGAGAAAAACTGTTTTTT; CDR3 protein: CASSYREGEKLFF
J gene: TRBJ1-1; D gene: TRBD1; V gene: TRBV28; clone size: once; CDR3 DNA: TGTGCCAGCAGTTTAGGGACAGTCAACACTGAAGCTTTCTTT; CDR3 protein: CASSLGTVNTEAFF
J gene: TRBJ1-2; D gene: .; V gene: TRBV5-1; clone size: .; CDR3 DNA: TGCGCCAGCAGCTTGGAAGCGGGAACCAACTATGGCTACACCTTC; CDR3 protein: CASSLEAGTNYGYTF
J gene: TRBJ1-2; D gene: .; V gene: TRBV3-1/TRBV3-2; clone size: .; CDR3 DNA: TGTGCCAGCAGCCGAACGACAGGTCCCGCTGAGGGCTATGGCTACACCTTC; CDR3 protein: CASSRTTGPAEGYGYTF
J gene: TRBJ2-2; D gene: TRBD2; V gene: TRBV2; clone size: .; CDR3 DNA: TGTGCCAGCCACTACCTAGCGGGACCCACCGGGGAGCTGTTTTTT; CDR3 protein: CASHYLAGPTGELFF
J gene: TRBJ2-2; D gene: TRBD2; V gene: TRBV10-2; clone size: .; CDR3 DNA: TGCGCCAGCAGTGAAAGCGGGGGGGCCGCCGGGGAGCTGTTTTTT; CDR3 protein: CASSESGGAAGELFF
J gene: TRBJ1-3; D gene: .; V gene: TRBV28; clone size: .; CDR3 DNA: TGTGCCAGCAGTTTATTCAGGGCTGGAAACACCATATATTTT; CDR3 protein: CASSLFRAGNTIYF
J gene: TRBJ1-2; D gene: .; V gene: TRBV11-1; clone size: .; CDR3 DNA: TGTGCCAGTTCCGAACAGGGACGGGGCTACACCTTC; CDR3 protein: CASSEQGRGYTF
J gene: TRBJ1-6; D gene: .; V gene: TRBV6-1; clone size: once; CDR3 DNA: TGTGCCAGCAGTGACCCCCAGGGGTTTAATTCACCCCTCCACTTT; CDR3 protein: CASSDPQGFNSPLHF
J gene: TRBJ2-7; D gene: .; V gene: TRBV12-3/TRBV12-4; clone size: .; CDR3 DNA: TGTGCCAGCAGCCCCGAGGAGTACGAGCAGTACTTC; CDR3 protein: CASSPEEYEQYF
J gene: TRBJ2-5; D gene: TRBD2; V gene: TRBV7-4; clone size: few; CDR3 DNA: TGTGCCAGCAGCTTAGGGGCCTCTAGCGGGGGGGCGTTAGAGACCCAGTACTTC; CDR3 protein: CASSLGASSGGALETQYF
J gene: TRBJ1-4; D gene: .; V gene: TRBV18; clone size: .; CDR3 DNA: TGTGCCAGCTCATTGGGGTCAACTAATGAAAAACTGTTTTTT; CDR3 protein: CASSLGSTNEKLFF
J gene: TRBJ1-2; D gene: .; V gene: TRBV3-1/TRBV3-2; clone size: .; CDR3 DNA: TGTGCCAGCAGTCCGTTGGACGGACCCTACACCTTC; CDR3 protein: CASSPLDGPYTF
J gene: TRBJ2-2; D gene: .; V gene: TRBV19; clone size: .; CDR3 DNA: TGTGCCAGTAGTCCACACAGGAACACCGGGGAGCTGTTTTTT; CDR3 protein: CASSPHRNTGELFF
J gene: TRBJ1-2; D gene: .; V gene: TRBV29-1; clone size: .; CDR3 DNA: TGCAGCGTTGAGGAGTGGCAGGCGGGGTTAGGCTACACCTTC; CDR3 protein: CSVEEWQAGLGYTF
J gene: TRBJ1-5; D gene: TRBD1; V gene: TRBV2; clone size: .; CDR3 DNA: TGTGCCAGCAGGGCGGACAGGGGTTCGAATCAGCCCCAGCATTTT; CDR3 protein: CASRADRGSNQPQHF
J gene: TRBJ1-5; D gene: TRBD1; V gene: TRBV27; clone size: few; CDR3 DNA: TGTGCCAGCAGTTTATGGGGGACAGGCCGTAATCAGCCCCAGCATTTT; CDR3 protein: CASSLWGTGRNQPQHF
J gene: TRBJ1-2; D gene: .; V gene: TRBV6-1; clone size: .; CDR3 DNA: TGTGCCAGCAGTGAAGTTTATAGACTCGGGAATGGCTACACCTTC; CDR3 protein: CASSEVYRLGNGYTF
J gene: TRBJ1-1; D gene: .; V gene: TRBV21-1; clone size: .; CDR3 DNA: TGTGCCAGCAGCGACCGGGACAGGGGTAAGAACACTGAAGCTTTCTTT; CDR3 protein: CASSDRDRGKNTEAFF
J gene: TRBJ1-6; D gene: .; V gene: TRBV30; clone size: .; CDR3 DNA: TGTGCCTGGAGTGGAACCACAGGGAGGAATTCACCCCTCCACTTT; CDR3 protein: CAWSGTTGRNSPLHF
J gene: TRBJ1-2; D gene: TRBD1; V gene: TRBV24-1; clone size: once; CDR3 DNA: TGTGCCACCAGTGATACCGGACAGGGAGAAAGCTATGGCTACACCTTC; CDR3 protein: CATSDTGQGESYGYTF
J gene: TRBJ2-4; D gene: TRBD2; V gene: TRBV4-1; clone size: once; CDR3 DNA: TGCGCCAGCAGCCAAGATGGCGGACTAGCGGGAGGAGCCAAAAACATTCAGTACTTC; CDR3 protein: CASSQDGGLAGGAKNIQYF
J gene: TRBJ2-4; D gene: TRBD2; V gene: TRBV6-5; clone size: .; CDR3 DNA: TGTGCCAGCAGGACGGGAGGTTCGAACATTCAGTACTTC; CDR3 protein: CASRTGGSNIQYF
J gene: TRBJ1-5; D gene: TRBD1; V gene: TRBV24-1; clone size: .; CDR3 DNA: TGTGCCACCAGTGATTTTAGGACAGGGTTTTCCAATCAGCCCCAGCATTTT; CDR3 protein: CATSDFRTGFSNQPQHF
J gene: TRBJ2-3; D gene: .; V gene: TRBV9; clone size: .; CDR3 DNA: TGTGCCAGCAGCGTAGGTGCGGCAGGGCATTTTTTCCTAACAGATACGCAGTATTTT; CDR3 protein: CASSVGAAGHFFLTDTQYF
J gene: TRBJ2-1; D gene: .; V gene: TRBV5-8; clone size: .; CDR3 DNA: TGTGCCAGCAGCTTGTTCACAGGGCAGCGATACAATGAGCAGTTCTTC; CDR3 protein: CASSLFTGQRYNEQFF
J gene: TRBJ1-1; D gene: TRBD1; V gene: TRBV3-1/TRBV3-2; clone size: .; CDR3 DNA: TGTGCCAGCAGCCAAGGATCAGGGGGCTCGAACACTGAAGCTTTCTTT; CDR3 protein: CASSQGSGGSNTEAFF
J gene: TRBJ2-7; D gene: .; V gene: TRBV28; clone size: .; CDR3 DNA: TGTGCCAGCAGTCCTCTATTGGGGAACCTCTACGAGCAGTACTTC; CDR3 protein: CASSPLLGNLYEQYF
J gene: TRBJ2-7; D gene: .; V gene: TRBV12-3/TRBV12-4; clone size: .; CDR3 DNA: TGTGCCACCACGGACTCACGGTTCTACGAGCAGTACTTC; CDR3 protein: CATTDSRFYEQYF
J gene: TRBJ1-3; D gene: .; V gene: TRBV4-2; clone size: .; CDR3 DNA: TGTGCCAGCAGCCCCGGGGGGGTTGGAAACACCATATATTTT; CDR3 protein: CASSPGGVGNTIYF
J gene: TRBJ1-1; D gene: TRBD1; V gene: TRBV9; clone size: few; CDR3 DNA: TGTGCCAGCAGCGAACAGGACAGGGGTGAAGCTTTCTTT; CDR3 protein: CASSEQDRGEAFF
J gene: TRBJ1-1; D gene: .; V gene: TRBV5-1; clone size: .; CDR3 DNA: TGCGCCAGCAGCTTGATCGGGCAGAACACTGAAGCTTTCTTT; CDR3 protein: CASSLIGQNTEAFF
J gene: TRBJ2-1; D gene: .; V gene: TRBV30; clone size: .; CDR3 DNA: TGTGCCTGGAGTCCACTGAATGAGCAGTTCTTC; CDR3 protein: CAWSPLNEQFF
J gene: TRBJ1-5; D gene: .; V gene: TRBV10-3; clone size: .; CDR3 DNA: TGTGCCATCAGTGAGTCTTCCCCAGGGGCGGGCAATCAGCCCCAGCATTTT; CDR3 protein: CAISESSPGAGNQPQHF